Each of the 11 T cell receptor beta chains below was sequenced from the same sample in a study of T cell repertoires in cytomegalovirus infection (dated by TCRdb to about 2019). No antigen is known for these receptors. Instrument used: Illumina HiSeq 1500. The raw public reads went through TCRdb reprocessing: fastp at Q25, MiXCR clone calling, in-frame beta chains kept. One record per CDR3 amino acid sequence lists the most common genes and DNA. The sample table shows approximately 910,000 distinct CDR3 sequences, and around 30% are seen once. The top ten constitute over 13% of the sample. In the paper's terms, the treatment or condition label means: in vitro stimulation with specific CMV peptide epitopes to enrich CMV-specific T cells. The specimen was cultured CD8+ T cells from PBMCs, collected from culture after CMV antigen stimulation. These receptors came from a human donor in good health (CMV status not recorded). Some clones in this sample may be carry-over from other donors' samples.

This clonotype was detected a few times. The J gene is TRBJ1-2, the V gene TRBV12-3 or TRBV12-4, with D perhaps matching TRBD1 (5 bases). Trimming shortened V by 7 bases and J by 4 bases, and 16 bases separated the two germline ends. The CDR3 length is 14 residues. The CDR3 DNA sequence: TGTGCCAGCATAATACCAACAGGTGCCTATGGCTACACCTTC. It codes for CASIIPTGAYGYTF.

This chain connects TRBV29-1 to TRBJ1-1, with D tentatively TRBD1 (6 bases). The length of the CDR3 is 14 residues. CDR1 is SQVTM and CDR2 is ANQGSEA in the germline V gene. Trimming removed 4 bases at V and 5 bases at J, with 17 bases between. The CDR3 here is CSVVGTTGPTEAFF. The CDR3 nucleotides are TGCAGCGTTGTTGGGACAACGGGTCCTACTGAAGCTTTCTTT.

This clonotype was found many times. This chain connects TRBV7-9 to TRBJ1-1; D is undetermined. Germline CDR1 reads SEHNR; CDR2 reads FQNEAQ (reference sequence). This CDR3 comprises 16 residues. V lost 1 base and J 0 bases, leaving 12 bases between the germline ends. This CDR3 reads CASSLDRTGMNTEAFF. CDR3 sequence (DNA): TGTGCCAGCAGCTTAGACCGAACCGGAATGAACACTGAAGCTTTCTTT. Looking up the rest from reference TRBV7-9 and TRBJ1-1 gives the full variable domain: DTGVSQNPRHKITKRGQNVTFRCDPISEHNRLYWYRQTLGQGPEFLTYFQNEAQLEKSRLLSDRFSAERPKGSFSTLEIQRTEQGDSAMYLCASSLDRTGMNTEAFFGQGTRLTVV.

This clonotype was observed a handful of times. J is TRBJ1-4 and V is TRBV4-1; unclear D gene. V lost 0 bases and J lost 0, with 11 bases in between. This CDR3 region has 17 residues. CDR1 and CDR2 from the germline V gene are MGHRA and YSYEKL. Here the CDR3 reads CASSQDSFLATNEKLFF. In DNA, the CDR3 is TGCGCCAGCAGCCAAGATTCGTTCCTTGCAACTAATGAAAAACTGTTTTTT.

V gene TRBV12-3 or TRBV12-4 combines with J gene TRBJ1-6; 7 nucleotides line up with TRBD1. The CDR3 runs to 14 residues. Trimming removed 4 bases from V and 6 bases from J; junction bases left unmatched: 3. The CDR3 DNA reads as TGTGCCAGCAGTTCGACAGGGTTTAATTCACCCCTCCACTTT. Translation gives CASSSTGFNSPLHF.

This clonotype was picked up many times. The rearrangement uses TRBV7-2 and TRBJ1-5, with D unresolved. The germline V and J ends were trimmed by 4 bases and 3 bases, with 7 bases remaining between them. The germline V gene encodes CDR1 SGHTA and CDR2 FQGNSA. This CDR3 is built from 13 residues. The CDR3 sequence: CASSYDANQPQHF. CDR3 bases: TGTGCCAGCAGCTACGACGCCAATCAGCCCCAGCATTTT.

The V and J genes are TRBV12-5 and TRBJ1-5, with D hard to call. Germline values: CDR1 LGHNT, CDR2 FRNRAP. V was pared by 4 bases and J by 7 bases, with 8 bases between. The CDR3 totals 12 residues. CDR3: CASGYPGQPQHF. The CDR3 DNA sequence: TGTGCTAGTGGTTACCCGGGCCAGCCCCAGCATTTT.

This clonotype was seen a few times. The CDR3 sequence: CSAADPGQGKETQYF. The CDR3, as DNA: TGCAGTGCTGCTGATCCGGGACAGGGGAAAGAGACCCAGTACTTC. The chain joins TRBV20-1 to TRBJ2-5, with 10 bases identical to TRBD1. The CDR3 runs to 15 residues. V gave up 5 bases and J gave up 3 bases; unmatched junction bases: 9. Per the germline V gene, CDR1 is DFQATT and CDR2 is SNEGSKA (reference sequence).

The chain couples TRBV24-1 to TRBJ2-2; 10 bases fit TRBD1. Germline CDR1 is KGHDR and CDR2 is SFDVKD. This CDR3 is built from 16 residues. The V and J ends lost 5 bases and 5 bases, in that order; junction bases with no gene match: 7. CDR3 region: CATSARQGAGTGELFF. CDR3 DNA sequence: TGTGCCACCAGTGCCCGACAGGGGGCGGGTACCGGGGAGCTGTTTTTT.

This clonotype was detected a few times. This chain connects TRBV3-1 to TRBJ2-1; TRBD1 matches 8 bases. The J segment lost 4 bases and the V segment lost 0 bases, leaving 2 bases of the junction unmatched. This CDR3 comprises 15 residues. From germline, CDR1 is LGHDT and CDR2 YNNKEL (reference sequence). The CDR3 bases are TGTGCCAGCAGCCAAGATGGGACAGGATACAATGAGCAGTTCTTC. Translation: CASSQDGTGYNEQFF.

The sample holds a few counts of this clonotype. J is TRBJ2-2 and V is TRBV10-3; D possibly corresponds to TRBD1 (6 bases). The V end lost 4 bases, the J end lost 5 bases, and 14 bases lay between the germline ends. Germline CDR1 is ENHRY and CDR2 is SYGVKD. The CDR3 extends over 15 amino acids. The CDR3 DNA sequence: TGTGCCATCAGTGCGGTGAAGAGGGGGACCGGGGAGCTGTTTTTT. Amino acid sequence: CAISAVKRGTGELFF.